The T cell receptor (beta chain) described here comes from a study of T cell responses to AZD1222 COVID-19 vaccine (dated by TCRdb to the early 2020s). Looking at the study overall: AZD1222 recipients given second doses at about 4 weeks or at about 12 weeks were pooled, since spike-specific TCR depth and breadth were not found to differ between the two schedules. Trial participants were enrolled by age into subgroups of 18-55, 56-69 and 70-plus years, and around 150, 29 and 61 TCR-sequenced participants, respectively, were included in these subgroups. A total of roughly 240 trial participants underwent TCR sequencing, of whom nearly 210 received two doses of AZD1222 and around 26 received two doses of the MenACWY control vaccine. Broader findings and caveats from the paper: CD4 TCRs associated with the vaccine covered the entire spike protein, and the dominant responses were in regions 160-218 and 743-854. No day 14 peak-response samples were available, so repertoires were characterized only after the peak T cell response. The 56-69-year group was small, and its depth increase did not reach significance, likely because of low power. Epitopes outside the regions mutated in the B.1.351 and B.1.1.7 variants were reportedly recognized by nearly half of the unique spike-specific TCRs. Participants were mostly white British and included more females than males, and it was suggested by the authors that clonal diversity may have been underestimated. Only five to seven AZD1222 recipients were SARS-CoV-2 seropositive at baseline, limiting conclusions about previously exposed vaccinees. After two AZD1222 doses, both the breadth and the depth of spike-specific TCRs were significantly higher than at day 0 and than in MenACWY recipients.

The CDR3 regions of human TCRbeta chains were analyzed by immunosequencing. As for the original processing: TCRs in the repertoires were compared against a reference library of SARS-CoV-2-specific TCRs that had been generated with the MIRA antigen-specificity platform. Breadth was defined as the fraction of unique TCRs that were SARS-CoV-2-associated, and depth was defined as the fraction of total T cells that were SARS-CoV-2-associated. Using the MIRA data, every spike-specific TCR was mapped to the spike region that the TCR reacted to and assigned to either a CD4 or a CD8 class. Log10-transformed breadth and depth values were compared by one-way ANOVA with Sidak's multiple comparisons tests. Entries here come from immuneACCESS through TCRdb and include only in-frame sequences with V and J called. Some clones fail to appear in such tables; in the studies checked, an unresolved V gene covers under half of the shortfall, and the cause of the remainder is unknown. V and J calls and clone size come straight from that table; D and trimming were deduced from the DNA. The sample data list roughly 130,000 clones, and around 94% of these were observed just once. 6.6% of the sample is in the top ten clones.

This clone appeared a single time. It has no known antigen specificity. The input lacks base qualities; no much larger clone sits a single base away. Taken with the paper, the label for time point translates to: baseline before first vaccination. Samples from vaccinated people were obtained from the UK trials COV001 and COV002, which included a single-blind randomized controlled phase 2/3 trial of AZD1222 (ChAdOx1 nCoV-19) in healthy adults. For TCRbeta chain sequencing, PBMC samples from trial participants were taken at day 0 and at day 28 after the second dose. The specimen comprised peripheral blood, sampled on day 0 of AZD1222 vaccination. The receptor comes from an adult in good health.

The base sequence is TGTGCCAGCAGTTTCCTTACAGGGGAGCTGTTTTTT. Its protein reads: CASSFLTGELFF. Recombination linked TRBV27 to TRBJ2-2, with no confidently assigned D gene. V and J are truncated by 3 bases and 8 bases respectively, leaving an intervening sequence of 7 bases. Based on the germline V gene (reference sequence), the CDR1 and CDR2 sequences are MNHEY and SMNVEV. From the cysteine up to the phenylalanine, the CDR3 has a length of 12 residues. The sequence is cut down to CDR3 DNA, 36 bases in frame from base 1.